Below, one T cell receptor (beta chain) is given with its context. Clinical history reported by participants formed the basis on which cohorts were assigned. This sample was taken from a study of blood T cell repertoires in COVID-19. About the research overall: Acute-phase and convalescent COVID-19 samples originated in the United States, Italy and Spain. Sources were T cells, B-cell-depleted T cells, or PBMCs; the material itself was cDNA or gDNA.

This CDR3 has 13 amino acids. With 5 bases removed from V and 10 bases from J, the gap between germline ends came to 15 bases. Germline CDR1 and CDR2: SGHNT and YENEEA. The repertoire was sequenced with immunoSEQ multiplex PCR; TCRdb's copy has only in-frame clones and lacks some. The sample consists of around 430,000 clones, approximately 87% of them appearing once. This clonotype was sampled from a woman in her forties or fifties who had recovered from COVID-19. This chain connects TRBV11-3 to TRBJ2-1, with D tentatively TRBD1 (6 bases). Source material: PBMCs or T cells enriched from blood (not recorded which). CDR3 sequence: CASSINRDGEQFF. Written as DNA, the CDR3 is TGTGCCAGCAGCATCAACAGGGACGGGGAGCAGTTCTTC.